A single sample gave rise to the 11 T cell receptor beta chains below, sequenced in a study of cytomegalovirus exposure and HLA in healthy donors. Researchers ran the PCR with 60 Vbeta and 13 Jbeta primers. This table comes from immunoSEQ multiplex PCR, and its TCRdb copy is limited to in-frame clones, with some not included. The data contain 150,000 or so clones, roughly 66% of them singletons. Material for sequencing was PBMCs. These receptors all come from a woman aged 18-29 years in good health and CMV-seronegative.

The rearrangement uses TRBV28 and TRBJ1-5; 7 nucleotides align to TRBD1. CDR1 and CDR2 from the germline V gene are MDHEN and SYDVKM. Losses at the gene ends were 4 bases for V and 3 bases for J; bases not matched to a gene: 6. The length of the CDR3 is 15 residues. The CDR3 bases are TGTGCCAGCAGTTACGACAGGGCGCTCAATCAGCCCCAGCATTTT. Its protein product is CASSYDRALNQPQHF.

The chain joins TRBV28 to TRBJ1-1, with TRBD1 matching over 9 bases. This CDR3 is built from 16 residues. Trimming removed 2 bases from V and 6 bases from J; junction bases left unmatched: 10. Germline V gene data show CDR1 as MDHEN and CDR2 as SYDVKM. CDR3: CASSLGSLGQGAEAFF. CDR3 sequence (DNA): TGTGCCAGCAGTTTAGGCAGCTTGGGACAGGGCGCTGAAGCTTTCTTT.

V gene TRBV30 combines with J gene TRBJ2-2; 9 bases are a match to TRBD2. The CDR3 spans 18 residues. The trim removed 2 bases at V and 4 bases at J, leaving 14 bases unmatched. The germline gives CDR1 GTSNPN, CDR2 SVGIG (reference sequence). In nucleotides, the CDR3 is TGTGCCTGGAGTTCGCCGGTCGGCGGGAGGGGTGGCACCGGGGAGCTGTTTTTT. As protein: CAWSSPVGGRGGTGELFF.

The V call is TRBV11-2, the J call TRBJ2-7; D is ambiguous. Trimming left V 6 bases short and J 3 bases short, with 15 bases between. This CDR3 comprises 14 residues. Germline assignment: CDR1 SGHAT and CDR2 FQNNGV. The CDR3 DNA follows: TGTGCCAGCAGGGCGGTTAGTGTTGGCTACGAGCAGTACTTC. This gives the protein CASRAVSVGYEQYF.

Comments on this clone: Other DNA sequences in the same sample also yield this CDR3. The rearrangement joins TRBV2 to TRBJ1-1; D may be TRBD1 (6 bases). CDR3 length: 14 amino acids. V was shortened by 3 bases and J by 11 bases, with 19 bases between the two germline ends. Germline V gene sequence: CDR1 SNHLY, CDR2 FYNNEI. The CDR3 DNA follows: TGTGCCAGCAGTGACGCGACAGGCCCAAGCTCCGCTTTCTTT. Its translation: CASSDATGPSSAFF.

The chain links TRBV5-4 to TRBJ1-2, with 7 positions matching TRBD1. The CDR3 sequence is 15 residues long. CDR1 SGHNT and CDR2 YYREEE come from the germline V gene (reference sequence). V gave up 2 bases and J gave up 6 bases; unmatched junction bases: 10. CDR3: CASSFKGGAGNGYTF. In nucleotides, the CDR3 is TGTGCCAGCAGCTTTAAAGGGGGCGCAGGGAATGGCTACACCTTC. The variable domain in full, with the rest retrieved from reference TRBV5-4 and TRBJ1-2, is ETGVTQSPTHLIKTRGQQVTLRCSSQSGHNTVSWYQQALGQGPQFIFQYYREEENGRGNFPPRFSGLQFPNYSSELNVNALELDDSALYLCASSFKGGAGNGYTFGSGTRLTVV.

The chain is built from TRBV2 and TRBJ1-1, with a weak D call TRBD1 (6 bases). The CDR3 length is 13 residues. Germline V gives CDR1 SNHLY, CDR2 FYNNEI. Trimming stripped 4 bases from V and 1 base from J, with 7 bases between. CDR3 residues: CASSAQGNTEAFF. The DNA of the CDR3 is TGTGCCAGCAGTGCACAGGGGAACACTGAAGCTTTCTTT.

This rearrangement joins TRBV11-3 to TRBJ1-1; TRBD1 matches 7 bases. Trimming took 3 bases from V and 2 from J; bases not matched to a gene: 3. Germline loops: CDR1 SGHNT, CDR2 YENEEA. The CDR3 is 14 residues long. Here the CDR3 reads CASSFNRGNTEAFF. CDR3 bases: TGTGCCAGCAGCTTTAACAGGGGTAACACTGAAGCTTTCTTT.

The chain joins TRBV28 to TRBJ1-2; a possible D gene is TRBD1 (5 bases). Germline V gene sequence: CDR1 MDHEN, CDR2 SYDVKM. The CDR3 totals 17 residues. V lost 6 bases and J 6 bases, leaving 26 bases between the germline ends. The CDR3, as DNA: TGTGCCAGCAGAACCCCCCTCGGAGGGACCTTACTCGATGGCTACACCTTC. Protein product: CASRTPLGGTLLDGYTF.

The rearrangement joins TRBV5-1 to TRBJ2-5; the D gene is possibly TRBD1 (6 bases). V shed 4 bases and J shed 2 bases, with 9 bases lying between them. The CDR3 is 13 amino acids. CDR1 SGHRS and CDR2 YFSETQ come from the germline V gene. The CDR3 sequence is CASSGTHQETQYF. The CDR3 DNA reads TGCGCCAGCAGCGGGACACATCAAGAGACCCAGTACTTC.

The chain recombines TRBV5-1 with TRBJ2-2, with 10 bases lining up with TRBD1. The CDR3 covers 16 residues. Trimming took 5 bases from V and 2 from J; bases not matched to a gene: 6. The germline CDR1 and CDR2 sequences are SGHRS and YFSETQ. CDR3 nucleotides: TGCGCCAGCAGATTGACAGGGGGCATAAACACCGGGGAGCTGTTTTTT. This encodes CASRLTGGINTGELFF.